Listed below are T cell receptor beta chains from one sample, sequenced in a study of T cells after yellow fever vaccination. A single record per CDR3 protein comes from TCRdb applying MiXCR to the 5' RACE reads. The data hold approximately 250,000 distinct CDR3 sequences, with about 5.2% observed a single time. This specimen was CD4+ T cells sorted from PBMCs, taken on the day of the yellow fever booster vaccination. These receptors all stem from a man aged 18 to 29 who received the YFV17D yellow fever vaccine. Each CDR3 is given with its conserved first and last residue. A D gene is named only where the DNA matches it firmly. Expanded clones are given a class, and other clones once, few, many or no size at all.

abundance	d_gene	j_gene	v_gene	CDR3nt	CDR3aa
few	NA	TRBJ1-2	TRBV19	TGTGCCAGTAATCCCACCGCGGGTGGCTACACCTTC	CASNPTAGGYTF
many	NA	TRBJ1-1	TRBV29-1	TGCAGCGTTGGGCCGGGGGGGTCCCCTGAAGCTTTCTTT	CSVGPGGSPEAFF
many	NA	TRBJ2-3	TRBV12-3/TRBV12-4	TGTGCCAGCGGTTTACTGGGGGGGCCCCCGGATACGCAGTATTTT	CASGLLGGPPDTQYF
NA	NA	TRBJ2-1	TRBV10-1	TGCGCCAGCAGTGAGTATTCGGGATCCTACAATGAGCAGTTCTTC	CASSEYSGSYNEQFF
NA	NA	TRBJ2-1	TRBV9	TGTGCCAGCAGCGTAGCGGTAGCGGCCACCTACAATGAGCAGTTCTTC	CASSVAVAATYNEQFF
many	NA	TRBJ1-2	TRBV5-6	TGTGCCAGCAGCAGAACGTGGCGGGATGGCTACACCTTC	CASSRTWRDGYTF
few	TRBD2	TRBJ2-2	TRBV12-3/TRBV12-4	TGTGCCAGCAGTCAGCGGGGGGTAAACACCGGGGAGCTGTTTTTT	CASSQRGVNTGELFF
few	NA	TRBJ2-1	TRBV20-1	TGCAGTGCCACCTCCCGGTCACTCAATGAGCAGTTCTTC	CSATSRSLNEQFF
few	TRBD2	TRBJ2-1	TRBV15	TGTGCCACCAGCAGACCTTCTGCGGGGAGGGGTGAGCAGTTCTTC	CATSRPSAGRGEQFF
many	NA	TRBJ1-1	TRBV9	TGTGCCAGCAGCGTAGCTTTGGGAACTGAAGCTTTCTTT	CASSVALGTEAFF
NA	TRBD2	TRBJ2-1	TRBV6-1	TGTGCCAGCAGTGACTTTGCTAGCGGGGGGGACAATGAGCAGTTCTTC	CASSDFASGGDNEQFF
few	NA	TRBJ1-6	TRBV19	TGTGCCATCCGGGACCATTCACCCCTCCACTTT	CAIRDHSPLHF
few	TRBD1	TRBJ1-2	TRBV11-2	TGTGCCAGCAGCTTAGATTCGGGGACAGGGACCTATGGCTACACCTTC	CASSLDSGTGTYGYTF
NA	TRBD1	TRBJ2-2	TRBV20-1	TGCAGTGCTAGTGTCCCCGGGACAGGGGTAACCGGGGAGCTGTTTTTT	CSASVPGTGVTGELFF
NA	NA	TRBJ1-2	TRBV20-1	TGCAGCCCCCGTACGGGGGGCGACTATGGCTACACCTTC	CSPRTGGDYGYTF
many	NA	TRBJ2-7	TRBV12-3/TRBV12-4	TGTGCCAGCAGTTCCGGGACTGTTCCCTCCTACGAGCAGTACTTC	CASSSGTVPSYEQYF
NA	NA	TRBJ1-2	TRBV19	TGTGCCAGTAGGAGACCAGGGGTCTATGGCTACACCTTC	CASRRPGVYGYTF
few	NA	TRBJ1-3	TRBV11-2	TGTGCCAGCAGCTCCCTAGGGGGAAACACCATATATTTT	CASSSLGGNTIYF
few	NA	TRBJ2-5	TRBV20-1	TGCAGTGCTAGTACGCGTGTGGGGGAAGAGACCCAGTACTTC	CSASTRVGEETQYF
many	NA	TRBJ2-7	TRBV12-3/TRBV12-4	TGTGCCAGCCGGCCCAACGAAGGCTACGAGCAGTACTTC	CASRPNEGYEQYF
few	NA	TRBJ2-5	TRBV19	TGTGCCAGTGGATCAGGGAGGGAGACCCAGTACTTC	CASGSGRETQYF
NA	NA	TRBJ2-3	TRBV4-1	TGCGCCAGCAGCGACGGGACTCTATCCTGGGCAGATACGCAGTATTTT	CASSDGTLSWADTQYF
NA	TRBD2	TRBJ2-1	TRBV20-1	TGCAGTGCTAGACTAGCGGGGGATAGCTCCTACAATGAGCAGTTCTTC	CSARLAGDSSYNEQFF
many	TRBD2	TRBJ2-7	TRBV5-1	TGCGCCAGCAGCTTGCCGGACAGGCCGGGACTAGCGGTCTACGAGCAGTACTTC	CASSLPDRPGLAVYEQYF
NA	NA	TRBJ1-1	TRBV20-1	TGCAGCGTCGGAGGGAGGAACACTGAAGCTTTCTTT	CSVGGRNTEAFF
many	TRBD2	TRBJ2-5	TRBV20-1	TGCAGTGCCACCGGGACTAGCCTCCAAGAGACCCAGTACTTC	CSATGTSLQETQYF
few	TRBD2	TRBJ2-5	TRBV29-1	TGCAGCGGCCAACAACTAGCGGGGGGGCGTTTACAAGAGACCCAGTACTTC	CSGQQLAGGRLQETQYF
many	NA	TRBJ1-5	TRBV7-2	TGTGCCAGCGCAGGGAGTGGCAATCAGCCCCAGCATTTT	CASAGSGNQPQHF
NA	TRBD1	TRBJ1-1	TRBV29-1	TGCAGCGTTGAAGGGACAGGGTCCGCTTTCTTT	CSVEGTGSAFF
NA	NA	TRBJ1-5	TRBV7-2	TGTGCCAGCAGCCATAGAGGACAGCCCCAGCATTTT	CASSHRGQPQHF
few	NA	TRBJ2-2	TRBV6-5	TGTGCCGCGAAGGATCGCACGACCGGGGAGCTGTTTTTT	CAAKDRTTGELFF
few	NA	TRBJ1-5	TRBV6-2/TRBV6-3	TGTGCCAGCAGTTTGACGGTGACAGGTCATAGCAATCAGCCCCAGCATTTT	CASSLTVTGHSNQPQHF
many	TRBD1	TRBJ2-7	TRBV5-1	TGCGCCAGCAGCTTCGGACAGGGGACCGAGCAGTACTTC	CASSFGQGTEQYF
few	NA	TRBJ2-1	TRBV7-9	TGTGCCAGCAGCTTAAGGGACGGACTCAATGAGCAGTTCTTC	CASSLRDGLNEQFF
many	NA	TRBJ1-5	TRBV7-9	TGTGCCAGCAGCCCACCGGGGGGGACGAACCAGCCCCAGCATTTT	CASSPPGGTNQPQHF
NA	TRBD1	TRBJ1-2	TRBV12-3/TRBV12-4	TGTGCCAGCAGAACAGGGGGCTATGGCTACACCTTC	CASRTGGYGYTF
many	NA	TRBJ2-1	TRBV7-2	TGTGCCAGCAGCTCCCACCGGGGTTGGGGTCTGGATGAGCAGTTCTTC	CASSSHRGWGLDEQFF
many	NA	TRBJ2-1	TRBV5-1	TGCGCCAGCAGCCCCCCCGGGCACAATGAGCAGTTCTTC	CASSPPGHNEQFF
NA	TRBD1	TRBJ1-4	TRBV4-2	TGTGCCAGCAGCCAAGATCAGGACAGGGGAGGTGAAAAACTGTTTTTT	CASSQDQDRGGEKLFF
few	TRBD1	TRBJ1-3	TRBV5-6	TGTGCCAGCAGCAGGGACAGGGGGACAGGAAACACCATATATTTT	CASSRDRGTGNTIYF
many	NA	TRBJ2-7	TRBV7-2	TGTGCCAGCAGCTTGGGTAGACAGACCTACGAGCAGTACTTC	CASSLGRQTYEQYF
few	NA	TRBJ1-2	TRBV7-2	TGTGCCAGCAGCCCGAGCTCAGAGAACTATGGCTACACCTTC	CASSPSSENYGYTF
many	NA	TRBJ1-2	TRBV12-3/TRBV12-4	TGTGCCAGCAGCTTAGAGGGCTATGGCTACACCTTC	CASSLEGYGYTF
NA	TRBD1	TRBJ2-3	TRBV5-1	TGCGCCAGCAGCACCCAGACAGGGGCCGGGCCAGATACGCAGTATTTT	CASSTQTGAGPDTQYF
NA	NA	TRBJ1-2	TRBV12-3/TRBV12-4	TGTGCCAGCAGTTTCCGGGGGGACGCCTATGGCTACACCTTC	CASSFRGDAYGYTF
few	NA	TRBJ2-3	TRBV5-1	TGCGCCAGTCGTCCCGGGGCCACCTTTGGCACAGATACGCAGTATTTT	CASRPGATFGTDTQYF
NA	TRBD1	TRBJ2-1	TRBV20-1	TGCAGTGCCCTCACAGGGGCTAGAGGCAATGAGCAGTTCTTC	CSALTGARGNEQFF
NA	NA	TRBJ1-2	TRBV12-3/TRBV12-4	TGTGCCAGCAGCCTCACAGGACCCCCAATATATAACTATGGCTACACCTTC	CASSLTGPPIYNYGYTF
medium-sized	NA	TRBJ2-2	TRBV5-1	TGCGCCAGCAGCTTGGCGTCCACCGGGGAGCTGTTTTTT	CASSLASTGELFF
many	TRBD2	TRBJ2-3	TRBV11-2	TGTGCCAGCACCCTTGGGGGGGGAGATACGCAGTATTTT	CASTLGGGDTQYF
NA	TRBD1	TRBJ1-1	TRBV29-1	TGCAGCGTTGAACGGGGACAGGCCACTGAAGCTTTCTTT	CSVERGQATEAFF
few	TRBD1	TRBJ1-2	TRBV10-2	TGCGCCAGCAGTTCCCAGGGGGGTAATGGCTACACCTTC	CASSSQGGNGYTF
NA	TRBD1	TRBJ1-2	TRBV20-1	TGCAGTGCTGTCCCGGGACAGGGGTTTGGCTACACCTTC	CSAVPGQGFGYTF
many	NA	TRBJ1-1	TRBV7-2	TGTGCCAGCAGCTTAGTAGGGGCGGGCACTGAAGCTTTCTTT	CASSLVGAGTEAFF